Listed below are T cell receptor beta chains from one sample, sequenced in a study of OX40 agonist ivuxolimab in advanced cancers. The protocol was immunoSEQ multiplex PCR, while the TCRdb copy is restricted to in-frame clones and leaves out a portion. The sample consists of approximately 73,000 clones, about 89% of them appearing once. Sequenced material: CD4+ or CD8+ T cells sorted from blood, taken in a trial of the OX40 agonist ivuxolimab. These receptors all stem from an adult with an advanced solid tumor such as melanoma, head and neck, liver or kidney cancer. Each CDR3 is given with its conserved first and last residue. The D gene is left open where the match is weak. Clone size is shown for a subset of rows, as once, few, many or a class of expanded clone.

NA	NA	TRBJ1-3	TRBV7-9	CASSPEVGRLEGNTIYF	TGTGCCAGCAGCCCGGAGGTAGGCAGGTTAGAAGGAAACACCATATATTTT
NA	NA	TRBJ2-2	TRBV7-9	CASSLVSPAGELFF	TGTGCCAGCAGCTTAGTGAGCCCCGCCGGGGAGCTGTTTTTT
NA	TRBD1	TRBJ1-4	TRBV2	CASARDRASTANNAEKLFF	TGTGCCAGTGCCAGGGACAGAGCCTCAACTGCAAATAATGCTGAAAAACTGTTTTTT
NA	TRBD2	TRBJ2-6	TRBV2	CASPRLAGAGANVLTF	TGTGCCAGCCCACGACTAGCGGGAGCTGGGGCCAACGTCCTGACTTTC
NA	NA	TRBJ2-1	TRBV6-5	CASRSYNEQFF	TGTGCCAGCAGATCTTACAATGAGCAGTTCTTC
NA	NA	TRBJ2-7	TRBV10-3	CAISESGPSGEQYF	TGTGCCATCAGTGAGTCGGGGCCCAGTGGGGAGCAGTACTTC
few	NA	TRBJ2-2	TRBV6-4	CASRDVGNTGELFF	TGTGCCAGCAGAGACGTCGGAAACACCGGGGAGCTGTTTTTT
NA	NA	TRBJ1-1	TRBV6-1	CASTAGPAGGTEAFF	TGTGCCAGCACTGCGGGACCCGCGGGAGGCACTGAAGCTTTCTTT
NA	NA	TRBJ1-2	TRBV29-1	CSVEAWDGYTF	TGCAGCGTTGAAGCTTGGGATGGCTACACCTTC
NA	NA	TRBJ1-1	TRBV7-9	CASSILTTMNTEAFF	TGTGCCAGCAGCATACTAACAACAATGAACACTGAAGCTTTCTTT
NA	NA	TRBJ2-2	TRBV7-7	CASSFSNTGELFF	TGTGCTAGCAGCTTTAGTAACACCGGGGAGCTGTTTTTT
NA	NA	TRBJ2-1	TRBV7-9	CASSLSDYNEQFF	TGTGCCAGCAGCTTGAGTGACTACAATGAGCAGTTCTTC
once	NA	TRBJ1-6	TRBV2	CASSDDGESPLHF	TGTGCCAGCAGTGATGACGGAGAGTCACCCCTCCACTTT
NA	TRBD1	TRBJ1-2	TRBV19	CASSMIWTGYGYTF	TGTGCCAGTAGTATGATCTGGACAGGGTATGGCTACACCTTC
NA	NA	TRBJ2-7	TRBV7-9	CASSLSWSAQSYEQYF	TGTGCCAGCAGCTTAAGTTGGTCGGCCCAATCCTACGAGCAGTACTTC
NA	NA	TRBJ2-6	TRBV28	CASSSIVSGANVLTF	TGTGCCAGCAGTTCAATTGTGTCTGGGGCCAACGTCCTGACTTTC
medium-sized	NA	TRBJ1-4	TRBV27	CASRRGRWEGNEKLFF	TGTGCCAGCAGGAGGGGCAGATGGGAGGGGAATGAAAAACTGTTTTTT
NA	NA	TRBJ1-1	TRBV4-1	CASSQESQDPNTEAFF	TGCGCCAGCAGCCAAGAATCCCAGGACCCGAACACTGAAGCTTTCTTT
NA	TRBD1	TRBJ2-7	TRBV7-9	CASSFVGTGNYEQYF	TGTGCCAGCAGCTTCGTGGGGACAGGCAACTACGAGCAGTACTTC
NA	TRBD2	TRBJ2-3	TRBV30	CAWSGEREGSTDTQYF	TGTGCCTGGAGTGGGGAACGGGAGGGCAGCACAGATACGCAGTATTTT
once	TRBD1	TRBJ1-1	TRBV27	CASTGGVGTEAFF	TGTGCCAGTACAGGGGGCGTGGGGACTGAAGCTTTCTTT
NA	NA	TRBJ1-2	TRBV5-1	CASSDSGRMFGYTF	TGCGCCAGCAGCGACTCAGGACGGATGTTTGGCTACACCTTC
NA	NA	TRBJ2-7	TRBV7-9	CASSSEGQGRYEQYF	TGTGCCAGCAGCTCTGAGGGGCAGGGCCGATACGAGCAGTACTTC
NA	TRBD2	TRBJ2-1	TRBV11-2	CASSLVHGLAGSAEQFF	TGTGCCAGCAGCTTAGTTCACGGACTAGCGGGATCGGCTGAGCAGTTCTTC
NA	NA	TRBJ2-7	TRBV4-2	CASSPSGSSYEQYF	TGTGCCAGCAGCCCCTCCGGGAGCTCCTACGAGCAGTACTTC